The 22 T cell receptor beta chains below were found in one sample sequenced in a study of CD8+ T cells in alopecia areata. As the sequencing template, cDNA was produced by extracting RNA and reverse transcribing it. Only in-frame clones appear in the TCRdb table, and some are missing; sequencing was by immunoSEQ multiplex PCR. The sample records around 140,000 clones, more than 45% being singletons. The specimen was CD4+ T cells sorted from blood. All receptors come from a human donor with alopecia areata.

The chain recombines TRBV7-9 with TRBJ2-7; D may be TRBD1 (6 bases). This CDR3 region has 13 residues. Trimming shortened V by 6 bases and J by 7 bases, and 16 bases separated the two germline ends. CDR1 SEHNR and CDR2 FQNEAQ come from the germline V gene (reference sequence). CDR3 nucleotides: TGTGCCAGCAGACCGGTACAGGGCGGGGAGCAGTACTTC. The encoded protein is CASRPVQGGEQYF.

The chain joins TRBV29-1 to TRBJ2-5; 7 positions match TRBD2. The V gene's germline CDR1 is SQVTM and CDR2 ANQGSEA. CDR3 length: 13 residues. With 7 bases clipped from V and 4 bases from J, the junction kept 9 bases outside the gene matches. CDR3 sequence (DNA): TGCAGCGGGCAGCGGGACGGACGAGAGACCCAGTACTTC. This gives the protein CSGQRDGRETQYF.

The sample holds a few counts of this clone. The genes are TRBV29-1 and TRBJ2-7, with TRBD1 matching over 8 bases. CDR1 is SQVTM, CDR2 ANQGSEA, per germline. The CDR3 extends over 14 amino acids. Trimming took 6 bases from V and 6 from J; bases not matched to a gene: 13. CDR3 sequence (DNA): TGCAGCGTCGCAGGACAGGGAGGAACAACCGAGCAGTACTTC. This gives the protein CSVAGQGGTTEQYF.

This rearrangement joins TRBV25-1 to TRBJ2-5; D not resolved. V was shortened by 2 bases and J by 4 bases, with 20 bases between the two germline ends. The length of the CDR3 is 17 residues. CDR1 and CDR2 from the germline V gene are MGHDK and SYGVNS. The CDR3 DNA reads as TGTGCCAGCAGTGAAGGTCTTTCGAGACCATCGGGAGAGACCCAGTACTTC. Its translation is CASSEGLSRPSGETQYF.

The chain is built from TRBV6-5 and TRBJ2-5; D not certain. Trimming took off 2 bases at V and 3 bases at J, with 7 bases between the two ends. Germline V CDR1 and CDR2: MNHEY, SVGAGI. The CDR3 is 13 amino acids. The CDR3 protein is CASSYAGKETQYF. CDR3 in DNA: TGTGCCAGCAGTTACGCAGGAAAAGAGACCCAGTACTTC.

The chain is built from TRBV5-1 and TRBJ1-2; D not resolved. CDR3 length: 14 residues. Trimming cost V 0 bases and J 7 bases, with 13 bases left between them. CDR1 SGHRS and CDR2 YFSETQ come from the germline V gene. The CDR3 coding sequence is TGCGCCAGCAGCTTGGCCGGAAGGCATCGTGGCTACACCTTC. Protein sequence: CASSLAGRHRGYTF.

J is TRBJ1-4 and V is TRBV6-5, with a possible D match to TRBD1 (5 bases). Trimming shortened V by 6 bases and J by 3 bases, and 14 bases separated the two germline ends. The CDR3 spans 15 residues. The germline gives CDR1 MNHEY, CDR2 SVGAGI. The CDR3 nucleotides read TGTGCCAGCAGCAGAGGCCGGGGACCTAATGAAAAACTGTTTTTT. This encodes CASSRGRGPNEKLFF.

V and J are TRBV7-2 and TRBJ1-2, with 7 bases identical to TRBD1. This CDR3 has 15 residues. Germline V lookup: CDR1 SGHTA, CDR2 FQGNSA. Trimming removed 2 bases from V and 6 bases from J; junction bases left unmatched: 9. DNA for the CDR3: TGTGCCAGCAGCTTAAGGCCGGGACAGTTTGATGGCTACACCTTC. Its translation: CASSLRPGQFDGYTF.

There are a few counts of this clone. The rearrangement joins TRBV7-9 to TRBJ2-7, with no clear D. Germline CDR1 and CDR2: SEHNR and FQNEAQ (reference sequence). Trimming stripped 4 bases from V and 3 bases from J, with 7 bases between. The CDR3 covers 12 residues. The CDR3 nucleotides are TGTGCCAGCAGCTCCGAATTCTACGAGCAGTACTTC. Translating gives CASSSEFYEQYF.

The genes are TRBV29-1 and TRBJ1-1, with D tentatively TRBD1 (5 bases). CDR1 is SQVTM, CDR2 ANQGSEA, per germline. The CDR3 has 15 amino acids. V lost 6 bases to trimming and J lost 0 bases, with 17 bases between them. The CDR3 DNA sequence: TGCAGCGTCGCTTGGGGACGGTTATTGAACACTGAAGCTTTCTTT. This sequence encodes CSVAWGRLLNTEAFF.

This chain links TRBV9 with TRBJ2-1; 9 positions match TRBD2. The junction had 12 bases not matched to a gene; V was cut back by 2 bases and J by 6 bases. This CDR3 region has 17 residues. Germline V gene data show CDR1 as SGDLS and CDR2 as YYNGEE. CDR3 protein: CASSVEGTSRPLNEQFF. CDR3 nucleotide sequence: TGTGCCAGCAGCGTGGAGGGGACTAGCCGACCCCTCAATGAGCAGTTCTTC. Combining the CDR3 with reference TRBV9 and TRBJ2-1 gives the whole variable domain DSGVTQTPKHLITATGQRVTLRCSPRSGDLSVYWYQQSLDQGLQFLIQYYNGEERAKGNILERFSAQQFPDLHSELNLSSLELGDSALYFCASSVEGTSRPLNEQFFGPGTRLTVL.

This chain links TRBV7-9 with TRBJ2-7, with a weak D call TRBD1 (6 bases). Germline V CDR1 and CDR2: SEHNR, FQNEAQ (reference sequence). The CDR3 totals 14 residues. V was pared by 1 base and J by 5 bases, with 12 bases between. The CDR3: CASSLGPTGNEQYF. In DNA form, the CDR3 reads TGTGCCAGCAGCTTAGGACCCACAGGGAACGAGCAGTACTTC.

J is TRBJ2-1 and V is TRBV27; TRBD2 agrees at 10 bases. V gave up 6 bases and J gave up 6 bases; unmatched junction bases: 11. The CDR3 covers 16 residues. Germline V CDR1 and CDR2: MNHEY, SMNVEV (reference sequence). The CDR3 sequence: CASSPRLAGVVNEQFF. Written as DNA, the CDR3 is TGTGCCAGCAGCCCCCGACTAGCGGGTGTGGTCAATGAGCAGTTCTTC.

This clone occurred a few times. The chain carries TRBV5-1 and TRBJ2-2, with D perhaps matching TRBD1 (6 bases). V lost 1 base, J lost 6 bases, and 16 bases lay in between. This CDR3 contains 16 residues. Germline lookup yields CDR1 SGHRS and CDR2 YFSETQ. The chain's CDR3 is CASSLQNLGHPGELFF. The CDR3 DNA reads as TGCGCCAGCAGCTTGCAGAATTTGGGACATCCCGGGGAGCTGTTTTTT.

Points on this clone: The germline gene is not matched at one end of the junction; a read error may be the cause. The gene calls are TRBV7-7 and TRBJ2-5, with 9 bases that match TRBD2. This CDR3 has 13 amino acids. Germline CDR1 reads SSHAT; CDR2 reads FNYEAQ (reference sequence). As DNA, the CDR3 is TGTGCTAGCAGCTTCGGGACTAGCGAGACCCAGTACTTC. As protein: CASSFGTSETQYF.

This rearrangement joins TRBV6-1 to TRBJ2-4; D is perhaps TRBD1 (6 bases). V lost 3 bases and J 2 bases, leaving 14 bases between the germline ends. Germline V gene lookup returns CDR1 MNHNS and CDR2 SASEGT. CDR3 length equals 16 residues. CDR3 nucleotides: TGTGCCAGCAGTGAGAGGGTAGACAGGTCCAAAAACATTCAGTACTTC. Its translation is CASSERVDRSKNIQYF.

CDR3: CASSPVRDPFSYEQYF. The CDR3 region has the DNA TGCGCCAGCAGCCCTGTACGAGACCCTTTCTCCTACGAGCAGTACTTC. The V gene is TRBV4-1, the J gene TRBJ2-7; no definite D call. Germline assignment: CDR1 MGHRA and CDR2 YSYEKL. There are 16 residues in the CDR3. The V and J ends lost 4 bases and 0 bases respectively, with 16 bases between them.

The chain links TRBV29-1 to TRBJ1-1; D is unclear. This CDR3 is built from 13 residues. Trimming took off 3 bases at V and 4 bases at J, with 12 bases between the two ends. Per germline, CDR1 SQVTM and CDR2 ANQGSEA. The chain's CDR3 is CSVESGMGTEAFF. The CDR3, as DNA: TGCAGCGTTGAGTCGGGGATGGGCACTGAAGCTTTCTTT.

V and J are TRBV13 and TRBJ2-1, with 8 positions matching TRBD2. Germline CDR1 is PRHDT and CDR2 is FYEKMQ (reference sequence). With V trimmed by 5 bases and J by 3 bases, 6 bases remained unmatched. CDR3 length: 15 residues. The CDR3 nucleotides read TGTGCCAGCAGCCGACTAGCGAAGATCTACAATGAGCAGTTCTTC. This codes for CASSRLAKIYNEQFF.

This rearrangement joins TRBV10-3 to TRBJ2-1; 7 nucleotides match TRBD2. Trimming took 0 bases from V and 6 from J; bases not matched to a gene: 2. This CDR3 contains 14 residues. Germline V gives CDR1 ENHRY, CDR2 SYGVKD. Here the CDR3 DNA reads TGTGCCATCAGTGAGTCGGGAGGGCCCAATGAGCAGTTCTTC. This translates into CAISESGGPNEQFF.

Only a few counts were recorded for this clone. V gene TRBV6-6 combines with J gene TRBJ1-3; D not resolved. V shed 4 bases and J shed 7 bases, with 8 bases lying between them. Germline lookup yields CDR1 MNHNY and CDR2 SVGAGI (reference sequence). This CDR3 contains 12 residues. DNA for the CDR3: TGTGCCAGCAGTTCCGTCTTGAACACCATATATTTT. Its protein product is CASSSVLNTIYF.

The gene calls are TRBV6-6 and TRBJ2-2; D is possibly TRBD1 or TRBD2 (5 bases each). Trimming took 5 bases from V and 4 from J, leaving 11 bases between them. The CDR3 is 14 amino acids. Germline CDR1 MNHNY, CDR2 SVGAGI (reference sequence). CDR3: CASSRGEGTGELFF. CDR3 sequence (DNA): TGTGCCAGCAGTAGGGGCGAGGGCACCGGGGAGCTGTTTTTT.